This entry lists 28 T cell receptor beta chains sequenced from one sample in a study of T cells in Graves' hyperthyroidism and ophthalmopathy. RNA transcripts yielded amplified TCR beta CDR3 regions. HTBI primers drove first-round RT-PCR of the TCR CDR3. TCRdb itself ran the multiplex PCR reads through MiXCR, one entry per CDR3 protein. The data show roughly 840,000 distinct CDR3 sequences, 38% seen once. Sequenced: blood. These receptors were obtained from a man between 18 and 35 years old with Graves' hyperthyroidism.

In this sample, this clonotype turned up a few times. The chain carries TRBV29-1 and TRBJ2-1; 7 nucleotides line up with TRBD2. Germline-derived CDR1 and CDR2 are SQVTM and ANQGSEA. J was trimmed by 12 bases and V by 2 bases; bases with no gene match: 10. The CDR3 length is 13 residues. CDR3 sequence: CSVELGGRGAQFF. The CDR3 DNA follows: TGCAGCGTTGAACTGGGAGGGCGAGGGGCGCAGTTCTTC.

A note on this clonotype: At one boundary the junction diverges from the germline segment, which might be a read error. The J gene is TRBJ1-1, the V gene TRBV10-2; 9 bases fit TRBD1. The CDR3 runs to 16 residues. Germline loops: CDR1 WSHSY, CDR2 SAAADI. The CDR3 is CASSLKGQGQNTEAFF. In nucleotides, the CDR3 is TGTGCCAGCAGCCTAAAGGGACAGGGACAAAACACTGAAGCTTTCTTT.

This clonotype was seen only once. V gene TRBV5-5 combines with J gene TRBJ2-5, with TRBD2 matching 9 bases. CDR1 is SGHKS, CDR2 YYEKEE, per germline (reference sequence). The trim removed 3 bases at V and 3 bases at J, leaving 15 bases unmatched. The CDR3 extends over 18 amino acids. Written as DNA, the CDR3 is TGTGCCAGCAGCTCCTCTTTGGCGGGGGGGTATCATGAAGAGACCCAGTACTTC. Translating gives CASSSSLAGGYHEETQYF.

This clonotype turned up a few times. This chain joins TRBV4-3 and TRBJ1-1; no clear D gene. The CDR3 runs 14 residues. V lost 0 bases, J lost 5 bases, and 10 bases lay in between. CDR1 and CDR2 (germline): LGHNA, YSLEER. In DNA form, the CDR3 reads TGCGCCAGCAGCCAAGATGGCCCGGGGACTGAAGCTTTCTTT. Translated: CASSQDGPGTEAFF.

This clonotype has a count of ten or more. The genes are TRBV7-2 and TRBJ2-7; unclear D gene. Germline lookup yields CDR1 SGHTA and CDR2 FQGNSA. This CDR3 is 14 amino acids long. V shed 3 bases and J shed 1 base, with 10 bases lying between them. The CDR3 DNA follows: TGTGCCAGCAGCTTCACGGGTGGTTCCTACGAGCAGTACTTC. This codes for CASSFTGGSYEQYF.

A note on this clonotype: A much larger clone lies one base from this, so it may be a read error. The V gene is TRBV7-9, the J gene TRBJ1-4; TRBD1 is a possible D gene (5 bases). The V and J ends lost 4 bases and 6 bases respectively, with 9 bases between them. The germline V gene encodes CDR1 SEHNR and CDR2 FQNEAQ (reference sequence). The CDR3 sequence is 13 residues long. CDR3 sequence: CASSSRQYEKLFF. The DNA of the CDR3 is TGTGCCAGCAGCTCTAGACAGTATGAAAAACTGTTTTTT.

The rearrangement uses TRBV7-2 and TRBJ2-7; 8 bases are a match to TRBD1. The CDR3 consists of 16 residues. Germline trimming cut 7 bases from V and 0 bases from J; bases unmatched to any gene: 11. Germline-derived CDR1 and CDR2 are SGHTA and FQGNSA. Here the CDR3 reads CASTTMVGTGSYEQYF. The DNA of the CDR3 is TGTGCCAGCACCACCATGGTGGGGACAGGCTCCTACGAGCAGTACTTC.

Concerning this clonotype itself: Possible read error: a much larger clone is one base away. The chain links TRBV10-2 to TRBJ2-7; no definite D call. The germline CDR1 and CDR2 sequences are WSHSY and SAAADI. CDR3 size: 14 residues. V lost 3 bases, J lost 2 bases, and 11 bases lay in between. CDR3 bases: TGCGCCAGCAGTGACGGATTATCTCCCTACGAGCAGTACTTC. This gives the protein CASSDGLSPYEQYF.

The chain uses TRBV2 and TRBJ1-2; tentative D call: TRBD1 (5 bases). Trimming cost V 7 bases and J 3 bases, with 15 bases left between them. The CDR3 loop spans 14 amino acids. CDR1 and CDR2 from the germline V gene are SNHLY and FYNNEI. This CDR3 is CASMRSSGDYGYTF. CDR3 bases: TGTGCCAGCATGCGAAGCTCGGGGGACTATGGCTACACCTTC.

This clonotype was picked up many times. The rearrangement links TRBV25-1 to TRBJ1-1; D is possibly TRBD1 (6 bases). Germline V gene sequence: CDR1 MGHDK, CDR2 SYGVNS. The CDR3 is 15 amino acids. V shed 3 bases and J shed 3 bases, with 14 bases lying between them. CDR3 sequence: CASSDEGGGYTEAFF. The DNA of the CDR3 is TGTGCCAGCAGTGATGAGGGAGGGGGATACACTGAAGCTTTCTTT.

This clonotype was detected ten times or more. The genes are TRBV20-1 and TRBJ2-6; D ambiguous. Trimming shortened V by 4 bases and J by 2 bases, and 15 bases separated the two germline ends. Germline values: CDR1 DFQATT, CDR2 SNEGSKA (reference sequence). The CDR3 is made up of 16 amino acids. DNA of the CDR3: TGCAGTGCTAATCCGCCACACGGTACTGGGGCCAACGTCCTGACTTTC. This translates into CSANPPHGTGANVLTF.

This clonotype appeared a single time. Its ends do not fully match the called genes, so a read error is possible. The J gene is TRBJ1-4, the V gene TRBV15; possibly TRBD1 for D (5 bases). There are 14 residues in the CDR3. CDR1 LNHNV and CDR2 YYDKDF come from the germline V gene (reference sequence). The CDR3 DNA reads as TGTGCCACCAACAGAGATCAGGGAAATGAAAAACTGTTTTTT. It yields the protein CATNRDQGNEKLFF.

This clonotype was observed many times. This chain links TRBV19 with TRBJ2-2; no clear D gene. V lost 4 bases and J lost 6, with 9 bases in between. The CDR3 spans 13 residues. CDR1 and CDR2 from the germline V gene are LNHDA and SQIVND (reference sequence). In DNA form, the CDR3 reads TGTGCCAGTAGTAAGGTCACAGCCGGGGAGCTGTTTTTT. Translation: CASSKVTAGELFF.

This clonotype occurred many times. V and J are TRBV10-3 and TRBJ2-5; 8 positions match TRBD1. This CDR3 comprises 12 residues. From germline, CDR1 is ENHRY and CDR2 SYGVKD. J gave up 2 bases and V 8 bases, and 1 base lay outside the gene matches. The CDR3 nucleotides read TGTGCCATCGGGGACAGGCAAGAGACCCAGTACTTC. Encoded protein: CAIGDRQETQYF.

In DNA, the CDR3 is TGTGCCAGCCCTCCCGAGAAACAGGGGACCGGGGAGCTGTTTTTT. Amino acids: CASPPEKQGTGELFF. The chain is built from TRBV2 and TRBJ2-2, with 7 nucleotides matching TRBD1. V lost 8 bases to trimming and J lost 5 bases; unmatched junction nucleotides: 11. Germline V gene data show CDR1 as SNHLY and CDR2 as FYNNEI. This CDR3 has 15 amino acids.

This clonotype showed up many times. V usage is TRBV19 and J usage is TRBJ1-1, with D unresolved. With 3 bases removed from V and 4 bases from J, the gap between germline ends came to 12 bases. CDR1 and CDR2 (germline): LNHDA, SQIVND (reference sequence). This CDR3 has 14 amino acids. The CDR3 is CASSMREGSTEAFF. The CDR3 bases are TGTGCCAGTAGTATGAGAGAAGGCAGCACTGAAGCTTTCTTT.

This clonotype was observed at least ten times. This chain's CDR3 is CASSRDRYYEQYF. The CDR3, as DNA: TGTGCCAGCAGTCGGGACAGGTACTACGAGCAGTACTTC. The chain uses TRBV2 and TRBJ2-7, with 8 positions matching TRBD1. CDR1 and CDR2 (germline): SNHLY, FYNNEI. The CDR3 has 13 amino acids. The junction had 3 bases not matched to a gene; V was cut back by 5 bases and J by 3 bases. Full variable domain (remainder filled in from reference TRBV2 and TRBJ2-7): EPEVTQTPSHQVTQMGQEVILRCVPISNHLYFYWYRQILGQKVEFLVSFYNNEISEKSEIFDDQFSVERPDGSNFTLKIRSTKLEDSAMYFCASSRDRYYEQYFGPGTRLTVT.

The V call is TRBV6-1, the J call TRBJ1-2; 7 bases match TRBD1. This CDR3 is 15 amino acids long. The ends lost 5 bases at V and 2 bases at J; junction bases unmatched: 8. CDR1 and CDR2 from the germline V gene are MNHNS and SASEGT. DNA of the CDR3: TGTGCCAGCAGTTATCCCAGGGGGGAGAACTATGGCTACACCTTC. This translates into CASSYPRGENYGYTF.

The CDR3 here is CASSELDRNYGYTF. The CDR3 nucleotides read TGTGCCAGCAGTGAATTGGACAGGAACTATGGCTACACCTTC. The J gene is TRBJ1-2, the V gene TRBV6-1; TRBD1 agrees at 7 bases. In germline, CDR1 is MNHNS, CDR2 SASEGT. J was trimmed by 2 bases and V by 2 bases; bases with no gene match: 2. The CDR3 covers 14 residues.

This clonotype has just a few counts. The gene calls are TRBV18 and TRBJ2-7, with D possibly being TRBD2 (5 bases). Per the germline V gene, CDR1 is KGHSH and CDR2 is LQKENI. V lost 0 bases and J lost 4, with 10 bases in between. The CDR3 sequence is 14 residues long. Here the CDR3 reads CASSPPPGLYEQYF. CDR3 coding DNA: TGTGCCAGCTCACCACCGCCCGGACTGTACGAGCAGTACTTC.

This clonotype was detected a few times. The chain is built from TRBV12-3 or TRBV12-4 and TRBJ1-2, with D maybe TRBD1 (6 bases). V lost 10 bases and J lost 4, with 16 bases in between. CDR3 length equals 13 residues. CDR3 loop: CATERTVVYGYTF. The CDR3 DNA reads TGTGCCACCGAAAGGACAGTCGTCTATGGCTACACCTTC.

The sample holds many counts of this clonotype. In DNA, the CDR3 is TGTGCCATCAGTGCAGCGACAGGGGGATACGAGCAGTACTTC. Translation: CAISAATGGYEQYF. This chain joins TRBV10-3 and TRBJ2-7; 9 bases are shared with TRBD1. The V and J ends lost 4 bases and 4 bases, in that order; junction bases with no gene match: 5. The germline V gene encodes CDR1 ENHRY and CDR2 SYGVKD. The CDR3 is 14 residues long.

This clonotype was seen a few times. The V and J genes are TRBV9 and TRBJ1-3; D not resolved. CDR3 length equals 15 residues. Trimming cost V 4 bases and J 7 bases, with 18 bases left between them. Looked up from germline, CDR1 is SGDLS and CDR2 is YYNGEE. This chain's CDR3 is CASSQDPRQDNTIYF. CDR3 DNA: TGTGCCAGCAGCCAAGATCCGCGGCAGGATAACACCATATATTTT.

This clonotype came up a few times. V is TRBV20-1 and J is TRBJ2-6; perhaps TRBD1 as D (6 bases). Germline CDR1 reads DFQATT; CDR2 reads SNEGSKA (reference sequence). V lost 3 bases and J lost 3, with 21 bases in between. The CDR3 length is 18 residues. CDR3 loop: CSASKANRALFGANVLTF. CDR3 DNA: TGCAGTGCTAGCAAGGCGAACAGGGCCCTCTTTGGGGCCAACGTCCTGACTTTC.

This clonotype showed up just a few times. The V gene is TRBV19, the J gene TRBJ1-1, with TRBD1 identical over 8 bases. Germline lookup yields CDR1 LNHDA and CDR2 SQIVND (reference sequence). The length of the CDR3 is 14 residues. V was pared by 2 bases and J by 7 bases, with 6 bases of the junction left unmatched. CDR3 amino acids: CASSIPGQVREAFF. The CDR3 DNA follows: TGTGCCAGTAGTATACCGGGACAGGTTCGTGAAGCTTTCTTT.

This clonotype was observed many times. The chain is built from TRBV24-1 and TRBJ1-5; D is possibly TRBD1 (6 bases). From germline, CDR1 is KGHDR and CDR2 SFDVKD. V was trimmed by 4 bases and J by 4 bases, leaving 7 bases between them. The CDR3 runs to 13 residues. CDR3 amino acids: CATSETGNQPQHF. The CDR3 bases are TGTGCCACCAGTGAGACAGGAAATCAGCCCCAGCATTTT.

This clonotype was seen more than once but under ten times. The chain joins TRBV20-1 to TRBJ2-7; either TRBD1 or TRBD2 may fit D (5 bases each). CDR3 length: 12 residues. Germline V CDR1 and CDR2: DFQATT, SNEGSKA (reference sequence). Trimming took off 1 base at V and 4 bases at J, with 8 bases between the two ends. The DNA for the CDR3 is TGCAGTGCTAGAGGAGGGGTATACGAGCAGTACTTC. This translates into CSARGGVYEQYF.

The chain couples TRBV9 to TRBJ2-5; TRBD1 aligns across 8 bases. This CDR3 has 14 residues. V was pared by 5 bases and J by 5 bases, with 8 bases of the junction left unmatched. CDR1 and CDR2 (germline): SGDLS, YYNGEE. The CDR3 bases are TGTGCCAGCAGTTACTCGGACAGGGACGAGACCCAGTACTTC. Translating it yields CASSYSDRDETQYF.